A single sample is the source of the 29 T cell receptor beta chains below, sequenced in a study of T cell responses to AZD1222 COVID-19 vaccine. The data were produced by immunoSEQ multiplex PCR, yet TCRdb's version contains in-frame clones alone and is incomplete. The data show some 110,000 clones, around nine tenths seen once. The source material was peripheral blood, sampled on day 0 of AZD1222 vaccination. The receptors shown here come from an adult in good health.

The chain employs TRBV9 and TRBJ1-1, with D uncertain. Germline loops: CDR1 SGDLS, CDR2 YYNGEE. V lost 4 bases, J lost 1 base, and 8 bases lay in between. CDR3 length: 13 residues. Here the CDR3 DNA reads TGTGCCAGCAGCCCCCAGCCGAACACTGAAGCTTTCTTT. Encoded protein: CASSPQPNTEAFF. Supplemented by reference TRBV9 and TRBJ1-1, the full variable domain reads DSGVTQTPKHLITATGQRVTLRCSPRSGDLSVYWYQQSLDQGLQFLIQYYNGEERAKGNILERFSAQQFPDLHSELNLSSLELGDSALYFCASSPQPNTEAFFGQGTRLTVV.

The V and J genes are TRBV5-1 and TRBJ2-2; possibly TRBD1 or TRBD2 for D (7 bases each). This CDR3 region has 17 residues. The ends were cut back, 4 bases at V and 0 bases at J, with 16 bases in the middle. Germline lookup yields CDR1 SGHRS and CDR2 YFSETQ. The CDR3 DNA reads TGCGCCAGCAGCCGGGGGGAACAGGGGTCGAACACCGGGGAGCTGTTTTTT. It specifies CASSRGEQGSNTGELFF.

The chain has TRBV19 and TRBJ1-5; maybe TRBD1 (5 bases). There are 15 residues in the CDR3. Trimming pared 5 bases from V and 6 bases from J, leaving 17 bases between. Germline V gene sequence: CDR1 LNHDA, CDR2 SQIVND (reference sequence). The CDR3 here is CASSRSSRVLQPQHF. CDR3 bases: TGTGCCAGTAGTCGATCATCCAGGGTCCTTCAGCCCCAGCATTTT.

The chain uses TRBV7-9 and TRBJ1-1; TRBD1 matches at 9 bases. Germline V lookup: CDR1 SEHNR, CDR2 FQNEAQ (reference sequence). J gave up 4 bases and V 1 base, and 1 base lay outside the gene matches. The CDR3 has 14 amino acids. This chain's CDR3 is CASSLGTGATEAFF. The CDR3 DNA reads as TGTGCCAGCAGCTTAGGGACAGGGGCCACTGAAGCTTTCTTT.

This rearrangement joins TRBV30 to TRBJ1-2; D might be TRBD1 (6 bases). The length of the CDR3 is 11 residues. V was cut by 5 bases and J by 6 bases, with 10 bases left in between. The V gene's germline CDR1 is GTSNPN and CDR2 SVGIG (reference sequence). In DNA form, the CDR3 reads TGTGCCTGGTCTACAGGGCATGGCTACACCTTC. Its translation is CAWSTGHGYTF.

The chain uses TRBV12-3 or TRBV12-4 and TRBJ1-1; 7 bases map to TRBD1. The CDR3 consists of 12 residues. Trimming cost V 5 bases and J 11 bases; bases outside gene matches: 8. Here the CDR3 DNA reads TGTGCCAGCAGTCCGTACAGGGGAACCGCTTTCTTT. Residues: CASSPYRGTAFF.

This clone appeared a single time. The chain uses TRBV9 and TRBJ2-6; 7 bases agree with TRBD2. The junction had 3 bases not matched to a gene; V was cut back by 7 bases and J by 11 bases. Germline V gene sequence: CDR1 SGDLS, CDR2 YYNGEE. The CDR3 is 11 residues long. The CDR3 coding sequence is TGTGCCAGCGGGGCGGGGGACGTCCTGACTTTC. The encoded protein is CASGAGDVLTF. Full variable domain (missing parts from reference TRBV9 and TRBJ2-6): DSGVTQTPKHLITATGQRVTLRCSPRSGDLSVYWYQQSLDQGLQFLIQYYNGEERAKGNILERFSAQQFPDLHSELNLSSLELGDSALYFCASGAGDVLTFGAGSRLTVL.

The chain has TRBV7-2 and TRBJ1-1, with TRBD1 matching over 12 bases. The germline gives CDR1 SGHTA, CDR2 FQGNSA. Losses at the gene ends were 5 bases for V and 5 bases for J; bases not matched to a gene: 6. The CDR3 is 15 amino acids. The CDR3 here is CASSRRDRGLTEAFF. The CDR3 coding sequence is TGTGCCAGCAGCAGAAGGGACAGGGGGCTTACTGAAGCTTTCTTT.

The chain couples TRBV4-2 to TRBJ2-1; D not resolved. Looked up from germline, CDR1 is LGHNA and CDR2 is YNFKEQ. Between the trimmed V and J ends, which lost 1 base and 12 bases, there was a span of 13 bases. The CDR3 consists of 13 residues. This CDR3 is CASSQGAHSGQFF. The CDR3 DNA reads as TGTGCCAGCAGCCAAGGTGCTCACTCGGGGCAGTTCTTC.

This clone was seen only a few times. This chain connects TRBV30 to TRBJ1-5; 7 positions match TRBD1. This CDR3 has 15 residues. Germline CDR1 reads GTSNPN; CDR2 reads SVGIG (reference sequence). V gave up 0 bases and J gave up 5 bases; unmatched junction bases: 7. The CDR3 sequence: CAWSVRGQLDQPQHF. CDR3 in DNA: TGTGCCTGGAGTGTACGGGGACAGCTCGATCAGCCCCAGCATTTT.

The gene calls are TRBV2 and TRBJ1-6; TRBD1 matches 8 bases. Germline CDR1 SNHLY, CDR2 FYNNEI. The J segment lost 9 bases and the V segment lost 7 bases, leaving 14 bases of the junction unmatched. This CDR3 region has 16 residues. The CDR3, as DNA: TGTGCCAGCACGAACGTCCCCGACAGGGGTAGTTCACCCCTCCACTTT. Translated: CASTNVPDRGSSPLHF.

This chain joins TRBV5-1 and TRBJ2-1; D remains unclear. The CDR3 has 12 residues. Germline V CDR1 and CDR2: SGHRS, YFSETQ. V lost 1 base and J lost 9, with 8 bases in between. The CDR3 nucleotides are TGCGCCAGCAGCTTGAGTGGGCTTGAGCAGTTCTTC. It yields the protein CASSLSGLEQFF.

The chain is built from TRBV18 and TRBJ1-1, with 8 bases identical to TRBD1. The V gene end was trimmed by 2 bases and the J gene end by 4 bases; junction bases not matched to a gene: 6. Looked up from germline, CDR1 is KGHSH and CDR2 is LQKENI. CDR3 length: 15 amino acids. DNA for the CDR3: TGTGCCAGCTCACCAGGACAGGGCGGAGGCACTGAAGCTTTCTTT. It encodes CASSPGQGGGTEAFF.

The chain links TRBV7-9 to TRBJ1-3; 9 bases fit TRBD1. Germline V gene sequence: CDR1 SEHNR, CDR2 FQNEAQ (reference sequence). J was trimmed by 5 bases and V by 4 bases; bases with no gene match: 9. The CDR3 is made up of 16 amino acids. The CDR3 DNA reads as TGTGCCAGCAGCTCCACCCCGGACAGGGGCCGAAACACCATATATTTT. Translation gives CASSSTPDRGRNTIYF.

The chain is built from TRBV6-5 and TRBJ1-2, with 12 bases identical to TRBD1. This CDR3 is 13 amino acids long. V shed 10 bases, J shed 6 bases, and the junction held 6 bases outside the gene matches. The germline CDR1 and CDR2 sequences are MNHEY and SVGAGI. This CDR3 reads CANRDRGLDGYTF. Here the CDR3 DNA reads TGTGCCAACCGGGACAGGGGGCTGGATGGCTACACCTTC.

The chain employs TRBV4-1 and TRBJ1-2; the D is unclear. CDR3 length: 12 amino acids. V shed 5 bases and J shed 8 bases, with 12 bases lying between them. CDR1 is MGHRA and CDR2 is YSYEKL in the germline V gene. Here the CDR3 reads CASSASETGYTF. The CDR3 DNA reads as TGCGCCAGCAGCGCTTCGGAGACAGGCTACACCTTC.

This clone was recorded only once. The chain couples TRBV6-5 to TRBJ1-5; D remains unclear. Per the germline V gene, CDR1 is MNHEY and CDR2 is SVGAGI. V shed 0 bases and J shed 6 bases, with 6 bases lying between them. The CDR3 spans 13 residues. This CDR3 reads CASSYSIVQPQHF. The CDR3 DNA follows: TGTGCCAGCAGTTACTCGATTGTTCAGCCCCAGCATTTT.

The V call is TRBV6-5, the J call TRBJ1-4, with 8 positions matching TRBD1. CDR3 length: 12 residues. The trim removed 4 bases at V and 10 bases at J, leaving 2 bases unmatched. CDR1 is MNHEY and CDR2 is SVGAGI in the germline V gene. The CDR3 region has the DNA TGTGCCAGCAGTTCACAGGGGGGAAAACTGTTTTTT. It yields the protein CASSSQGGKLFF.

This clone was counted a single time. The chain is built from TRBV15 and TRBJ2-5; 7 bases map to TRBD2. CDR3 length equals 16 residues. The germline CDR1 and CDR2 sequences are LNHNV and YYDKDF (reference sequence). The V and J ends lost 3 bases and 4 bases, in that order; junction bases with no gene match: 11. The CDR3 DNA sequence: TGTGCCACCAGCAGGGGACTATCCCAAGTCCCAGAGACCCAGTACTTC. It codes for CATSRGLSQVPETQYF.

This chain joins TRBV9 and TRBJ2-2, with 10 nucleotides matching TRBD2. The trim removed 3 bases at V and 4 bases at J, leaving 6 bases unmatched. The CDR3 runs 16 residues. Germline V CDR1 and CDR2: SGDLS, YYNGEE. In nucleotides, the CDR3 is TGTGCCAGCAGCGAGCAGCGGGGGGGCATCACCGGGGAGCTGTTTTTT. Protein: CASSEQRGGITGELFF.

V gene TRBV10-2 combines with J gene TRBJ1-2; TRBD1 matches at 9 bases. Germline CDR1 reads WSHSY; CDR2 reads SAAADI. The CDR3 is made up of 14 amino acids. V shed 5 bases and J 5 bases; nucleotides not matched to a gene: 6. CDR3 in amino acids: CASSSGQGKYGYTF. As DNA, the CDR3 is TGCGCCAGCAGTTCCGGACAGGGGAAGTATGGCTACACCTTC.

The chain is built from TRBV29-1 and TRBJ1-3; D call uncertain. V lost 6 bases and J lost 0, with 21 bases in between. This CDR3 has 17 residues. CDR1 is SQVTM, CDR2 ANQGSEA, per germline. The CDR3 sequence is CSVSIFWSSSSGNTIYF. DNA for the CDR3: TGCAGCGTCTCTATTTTCTGGTCATCCTCCTCTGGAAACACCATATATTTT.

V gene TRBV19 combines with J gene TRBJ1-5; TRBD1 matches at 10 bases. There are 17 residues in the CDR3. J lost 3 bases, V lost 3 bases, and 8 bases had no gene match. CDR1 and CDR2 from the germline V gene are LNHDA and SQIVND (reference sequence). DNA of the CDR3: TGTGCCAGTAGTATGGGGAGACAGGGGGCGAACAATCAGCCCCAGCATTTT. Encoded protein: CASSMGRQGANNQPQHF.

The CDR3 loop reads CASSLTPRAGANVLTF. The CDR3 bases are TGTGCCAGCAGCTTGACCCCCAGAGCTGGGGCCAACGTCCTGACTTTC. This chain uses TRBV5-4 with TRBJ2-6; no clear D gene. Germline V lookup: CDR1 SGHNT, CDR2 YYREEE (reference sequence). The CDR3 is 16 residues long. Trimming took off 1 base at V and 2 bases at J, with 10 bases between the two ends.

The genes are TRBV7-9 and TRBJ1-1; TRBD1 matches at 8 bases. The CDR3 totals 14 residues. The V gene's germline CDR1 is SEHNR and CDR2 FQNEAQ (reference sequence). V dropped 6 bases and J dropped 3; count of bases not matched to a gene: 6. CDR3 loop: CASRRTGRDTEAFF. CDR3 DNA sequence: TGTGCCAGCAGACGGACAGGGAGGGACACTGAAGCTTTCTTT. Looking up the rest from reference TRBV7-9 and TRBJ1-1 gives the full variable domain: DTGVSQNPRHKITKRGQNVTFRCDPISEHNRLYWYRQTLGQGPEFLTYFQNEAQLEKSRLLSDRFSAERPKGSFSTLEIQRTEQGDSAMYLCASRRTGRDTEAFFGQGTRLTVV.

The chain carries TRBV4-1 and TRBJ2-7, with 11 bases identical to TRBD1. Trimming at V came to 4 bases and at J to 2 bases, leaving 4 bases not matched to a gene. The CDR3 sequence is 15 residues long. Germline V gene lookup returns CDR1 MGHRA and CDR2 YSYEKL. CDR3: CASSPGQGGAYEQYF. The CDR3 region has the DNA TGCGCCAGCAGCCCGGGACAGGGGGGCGCCTACGAGCAGTACTTC.

The CDR3 region has the DNA TGTGCCAGCAGCTTCACTGGAGAGCAGTACTTC. Translated, it gives CASSFTGEQYF. The V call is TRBV7-9, the J call TRBJ2-7; D is unclear. Germline V CDR1 and CDR2: SEHNR, FQNEAQ (reference sequence). The CDR3 sequence is 11 residues long. V was trimmed by 3 bases and J by 7 bases, leaving 7 bases between them.

The CDR3 reads CASSQGRFEKLFF. As DNA, the CDR3 is TGTGCCAGCAGCCAAGGAAGGTTTGAAAAACTGTTTTTT. The rearrangement uses TRBV14 and TRBJ1-4; the D is unclear. The CDR3 loop spans 13 amino acids. Germline CDR1 is SGHDN and CDR2 is FVKESK. Deletions cut 1 base from V and 7 bases from J, with 7 bases between.

The chain is built from TRBV11-3 and TRBJ2-5, with 10 bases aligning to TRBD1. V lost 4 bases, J lost 3 bases, and 8 bases stayed unmatched. The CDR3 contains 16 residues. Germline CDR1 SGHNT, CDR2 YENEEA. The CDR3 spells CASSWGTGVGEETQYF. In nucleotides, the CDR3 is TGTGCCAGCAGCTGGGGGACAGGGGTCGGAGAAGAGACCCAGTACTTC.